The clone carrying this TCR beta chain was counted between two and nine times. Germline lookup yields CDR1 KGHDR and CDR2 SFDVKD. The germline V and J ends were trimmed by 4 bases and 2 bases, with 7 bases remaining between them. The CDR3 loop spans 14 amino acids. This specimen comes from a study of T-cell memory formation after mild COVID-19. MiXCR, run by TCRdb on the 5' RACE reads, gives a single entry per CDR3 protein. The sample lists 270,000 or so distinct CDR3 sequences; over 15% were seen once. The sequenced sample was PBMCs or a T cell subset sorted from them (not recorded which). This chain connects TRBV24-1 to TRBJ2-2; tentatively, D is TRBD1 (5 bases). This sequence originates from a man aged 18 to 29 who had mild COVID-19 (a few samples of this study predate the infection). Cell type and time point are not known. Written as DNA, the CDR3 is TGTGCCACCAGTGACAGGGAAAACACCGGGGAGCTGTTTTTT. This translates into CATSDRENTGELFF.